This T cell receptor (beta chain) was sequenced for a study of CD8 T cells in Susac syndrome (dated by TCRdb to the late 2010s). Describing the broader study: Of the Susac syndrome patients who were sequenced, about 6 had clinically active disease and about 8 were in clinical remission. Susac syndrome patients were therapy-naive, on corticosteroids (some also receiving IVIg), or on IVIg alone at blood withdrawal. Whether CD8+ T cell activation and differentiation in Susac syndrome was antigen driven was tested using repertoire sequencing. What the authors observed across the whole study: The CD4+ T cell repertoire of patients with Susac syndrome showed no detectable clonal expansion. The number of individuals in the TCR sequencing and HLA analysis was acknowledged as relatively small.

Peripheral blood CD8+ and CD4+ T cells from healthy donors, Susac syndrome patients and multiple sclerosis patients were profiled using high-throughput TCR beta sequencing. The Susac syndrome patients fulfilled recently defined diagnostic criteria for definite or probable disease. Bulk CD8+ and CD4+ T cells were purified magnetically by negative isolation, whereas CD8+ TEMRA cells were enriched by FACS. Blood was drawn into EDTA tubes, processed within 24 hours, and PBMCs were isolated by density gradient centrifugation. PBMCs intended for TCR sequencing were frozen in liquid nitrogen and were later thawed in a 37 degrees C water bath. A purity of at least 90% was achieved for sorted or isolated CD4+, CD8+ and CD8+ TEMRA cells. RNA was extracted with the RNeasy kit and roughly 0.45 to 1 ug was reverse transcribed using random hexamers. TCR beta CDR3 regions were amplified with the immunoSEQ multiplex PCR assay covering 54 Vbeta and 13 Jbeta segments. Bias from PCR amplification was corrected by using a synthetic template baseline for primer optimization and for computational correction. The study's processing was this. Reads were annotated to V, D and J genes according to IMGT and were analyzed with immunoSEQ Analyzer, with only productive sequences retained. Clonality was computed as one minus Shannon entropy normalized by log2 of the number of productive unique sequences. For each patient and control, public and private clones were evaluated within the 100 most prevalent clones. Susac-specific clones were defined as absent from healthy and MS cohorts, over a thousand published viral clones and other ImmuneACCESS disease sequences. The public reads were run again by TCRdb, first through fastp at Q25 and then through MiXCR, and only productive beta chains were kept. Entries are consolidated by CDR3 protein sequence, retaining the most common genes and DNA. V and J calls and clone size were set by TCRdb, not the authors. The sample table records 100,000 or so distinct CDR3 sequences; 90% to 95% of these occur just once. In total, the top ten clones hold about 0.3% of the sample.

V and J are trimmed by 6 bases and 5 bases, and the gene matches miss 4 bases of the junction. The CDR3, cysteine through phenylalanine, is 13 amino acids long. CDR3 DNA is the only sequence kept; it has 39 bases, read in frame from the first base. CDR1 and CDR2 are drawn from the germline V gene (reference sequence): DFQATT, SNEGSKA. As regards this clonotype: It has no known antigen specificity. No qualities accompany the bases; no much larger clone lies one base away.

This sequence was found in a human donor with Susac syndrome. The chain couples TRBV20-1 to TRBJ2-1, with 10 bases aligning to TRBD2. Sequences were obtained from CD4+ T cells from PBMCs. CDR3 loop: CSANGLADNEQFF. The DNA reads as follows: TGCAGTGCCAATGGACTAGCGGACAATGAGCAGTTCTTC.